A selection of T cell receptor beta chains follows, all from one sample in a study of T cell repertoires in cytomegalovirus infection. A single record per CDR3 protein comes from TCRdb applying MiXCR to the reads. The sample lists about 440,000 distinct CDR3 sequences, approximately 33% occurring once. Material for sequencing was PBMCs. Source of these receptors: a human donor in good health (CMV status not recorded). Some clones in this sample may be carry-over from other donors' samples. Each CDR3 is given without its conserved first and last residue. Size tells how often a clone was seen (once, few, many) or the class of an expanded clone, and some rows leave it out.

length	size	V	J	CDR3
13	once	TRBV7-2	TRBJ2-3	ASSGRRASTETKY
14	.	TRBV11-2	TRBJ2-3	ASSTRPKTSTDTQY
12	.	TRBV5-4	TRBJ2-2	ASRLGPPTGELF
13	.	TRBV28	TRBJ2-6	ASSFLFSGANVLT
14	.	TRBV5-6	TRBJ1-1	ASSRPGTGMNTEAF
14	.	TRBV5-4	TRBJ2-3	ASSFTGGAGGDTQY
13	few	TRBV7-9	TRBJ1-1	ASSIDRASGTEAF
15	many	TRBV7-8	TRBJ2-6	ASRPRQASSGANVLT
11	many	TRBV7-2	TRBJ2-2	ARHGEHTGELF
12	many	TRBV7-2	TRBJ2-7	ASSLDLGVGEQY
12	.	TRBV14	TRBJ2-3	ASSQTAGADTHY
13	many	TRBV6-1	TRBJ1-1	ASSDGTGGDTEAF
12	many	TRBV6-2/TRBV6-3	TRBJ2-1	ATGSGTQASEQF
14	.	TRBV12-3/TRBV12-4	TRBJ1-4	SRNYQLDATNEKLF
12	.	TRBV3-1	TRBJ2-7	ASSQKGISYEQY
14	.	TRBV15	TRBJ1-2	ATSRGRAPLVYGYT
12	few	TRBV6-5	TRBJ2-2	ASSYVVNTGELF
12	few	TRBV19	TRBJ1-6	ASSEAGFNSPLH
14	.	TRBV5-1	TRBJ2-5	ASSLSFGGDQETQY
16	.	TRBV7-9	TRBJ2-7	ASSSTWTGVGSWYEQY
12	.	TRBV10-3	TRBJ1-1	AISEQGKNTEAF
13	.	TRBV12-3/TRBV12-4	TRBJ1-4	ASSFSRGMDEKLF
14	.	TRBV27	TRBJ2-3	ASSKNREIQGDTQY
13	many	TRBV7-6	TRBJ2-1	ASSYLTGGINEQF
16	few	TRBV15	TRBJ1-2	ATSRGRGSDTLGYGYT
9	few	TRBV20-1	TRBJ1-3	SAVFGNTIY
11	.	TRBV25-1	TRBJ1-1	ASSIGTHTEAF